This TCR beta chain was recorded in a study of T cell responses to AZD1222 COVID-19 vaccine. The CDR3 covers 14 residues. CDR1 is MNHEY and CDR2 is SVGAGI in the germline V gene. Trimming took 4 bases from V and 4 from J, leaving 11 bases between them. The repertoire was sequenced with immunoSEQ multiplex PCR; TCRdb's copy has only in-frame clones and lacks some. The table records some 130,000 clones, 75% to 95% of them present only once. The TCR originated in an adult in good health. Sequenced here: peripheral blood, sampled on day 0 of AZD1222 vaccination. V gene TRBV6-5 combines with J gene TRBJ1-5, with D unresolved. The CDR3 reads CASSLFQSNQPQHF. The CDR3 DNA is TGTGCCAGCAGTTTGTTCCAGTCGAATCAGCCCCAGCATTTT.